This note documents a single T cell receptor (beta chain) sequence. Its target is unknown. This specimen belongs to a study of cytomegalovirus exposure and HLA in healthy donors. Study-level information: An earlier analysis found roughly 110 million unique TCR beta sequences from roughly 170 million T cells. Findings and limits, study-wide: Some TCR beta chains (roughly 150 of them) were listed as cytomegalovirus-associated. Available immune exposure information was restricted to CMV serostatus only.

It was with 60 Vbeta and 13 Jbeta primers that the PCR ran. Using immunoSEQ multiplex PCR, the repertoire was profiled, and TCRdb retains in-frame clones only, with some absent. The sample consists of approximately 39,000 clones, roughly three quarters of them appearing once. Germline V lookup: CDR1 MGHRA, CDR2 YSYEKL. This CDR3 region has 16 residues. The junction had 12 bases not matched to a gene; V was cut back by 2 bases and J by 9 bases. The source material was PBMCs. The chain is built from TRBV4-1 and TRBJ2-2; TRBD2 aligns across 7 bases. The sequence was obtained from a young man in good health and CMV-seronegative. The CDR3 region is CASSQPLTSVRWELFF. CDR3 DNA sequence: TGCGCCAGCAGCCAACCCCTCACTAGCGTTCGTTGGGAGCTGTTTTTT.